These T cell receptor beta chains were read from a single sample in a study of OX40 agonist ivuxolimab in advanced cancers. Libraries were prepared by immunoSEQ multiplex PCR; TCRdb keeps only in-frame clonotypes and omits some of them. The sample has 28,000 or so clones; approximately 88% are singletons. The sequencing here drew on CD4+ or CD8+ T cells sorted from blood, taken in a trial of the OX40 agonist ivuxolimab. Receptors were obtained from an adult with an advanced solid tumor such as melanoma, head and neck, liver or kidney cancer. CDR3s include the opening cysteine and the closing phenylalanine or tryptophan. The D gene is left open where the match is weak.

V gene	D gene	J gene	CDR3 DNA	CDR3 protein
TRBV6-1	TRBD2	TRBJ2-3	TGTGCCAGCAGTGGATCTAGCGGGAGCCCAGATACGCAGTATTTT	CASSGSSGSPDTQYF
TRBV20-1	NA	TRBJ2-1	TGCAGTGCTAGAGCAGGCTCTCCGGAGTTCTTC	CSARAGSPEFF
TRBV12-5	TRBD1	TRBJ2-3	TGTGCTAGTGGTTTGGTAAAGAAGGAGGACAGGGGTACAGATACGCAGTATTTT	CASGLVKKEDRGTDTQYF
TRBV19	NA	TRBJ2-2	TGTGCCAGTACGGGGGTTAACACCGGGGAGCTGTTTTTT	CASTGVNTGELFF
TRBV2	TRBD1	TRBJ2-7	TGTGCCAGTTGGATCACAGGGGGCGGGGACGAGCAGTACTTC	CASWITGGGDEQYF
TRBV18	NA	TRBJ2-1	TGTGCCAGCTCACCACGCGGCAGGCTTTACAATGAGCAGTTCTTC	CASSPRGRLYNEQFF
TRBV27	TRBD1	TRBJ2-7	TGTGCCAGCAGTCCAAAGGGAACAGGGGGCCGGGAGCAGTACTTC	CASSPKGTGGREQYF
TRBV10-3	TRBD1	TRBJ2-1	TGTGCCATCAGTGAGAAGGGACAGGGGGCAAATGAGCAGTTCTTC	CAISEKGQGANEQFF
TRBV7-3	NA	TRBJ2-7	TGTGCCAGCAGCTTAACGCCAGGTGGGAGGAGGGAGCAGTACTTC	CASSLTPGGRREQYF
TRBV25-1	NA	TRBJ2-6	TGTGCCAGCAGTGAATGGAAAGGGGCTGGGGCCAACGTCCTGACTTTC	CASSEWKGAGANVLTF
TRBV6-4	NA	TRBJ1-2	TGTGCCAGCAGTGACTCTGCGGCGGTGACTCCGCGGGGCGGACCCCACTATGGCTACACCTTC	CASSDSAAVTPRGGPHYGYTF
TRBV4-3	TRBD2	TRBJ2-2	TGCGCCAGCAGCTTAAGCGGGGGGACCGGGGAGCTGTTTTTT	CASSLSGGTGELFF
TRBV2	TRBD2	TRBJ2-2	TGTGCCAGCAGCCCGGGACTAGATAACACCGGGGAGCTGTTTTTT	CASSPGLDNTGELFF
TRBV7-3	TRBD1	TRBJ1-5	TGTGCCAGCAGCTTAAAACCCCGACAGGGGGCGGGAAATCAGCCCCAGCATTTT	CASSLKPRQGAGNQPQHF
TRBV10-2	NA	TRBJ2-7	TGCGCCAGCACCGAACTATCAACTGGGGCTTACGAGCAGTACTTC	CASTELSTGAYEQYF